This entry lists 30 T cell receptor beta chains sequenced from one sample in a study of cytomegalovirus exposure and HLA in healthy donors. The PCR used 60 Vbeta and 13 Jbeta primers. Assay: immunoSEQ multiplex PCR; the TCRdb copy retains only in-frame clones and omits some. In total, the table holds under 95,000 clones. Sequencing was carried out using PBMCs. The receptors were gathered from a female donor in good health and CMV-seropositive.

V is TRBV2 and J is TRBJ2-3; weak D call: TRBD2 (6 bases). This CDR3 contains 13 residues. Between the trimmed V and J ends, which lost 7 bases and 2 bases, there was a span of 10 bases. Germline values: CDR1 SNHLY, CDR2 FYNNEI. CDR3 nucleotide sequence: TGTGCCAGCACGGGGGTCTTCACAGATACGCAGTATTTT. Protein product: CASTGVFTDTQYF.

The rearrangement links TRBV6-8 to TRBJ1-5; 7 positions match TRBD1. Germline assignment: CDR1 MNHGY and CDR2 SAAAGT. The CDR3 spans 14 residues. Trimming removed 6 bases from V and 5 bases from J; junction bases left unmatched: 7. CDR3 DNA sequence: TGTGCCAGCAGCCTTGACAGGGCCCATCAGCCCCAGCATTTT. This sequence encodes CASSLDRAHQPQHF.

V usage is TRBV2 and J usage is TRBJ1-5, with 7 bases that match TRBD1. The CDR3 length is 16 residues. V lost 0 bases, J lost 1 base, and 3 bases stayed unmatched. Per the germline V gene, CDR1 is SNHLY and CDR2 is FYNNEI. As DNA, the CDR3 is TGTGCCAGCAGTGAAGCGACAGGGAGGAGCAATCAGCCCCAGCATTTT. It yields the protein CASSEATGRSNQPQHF. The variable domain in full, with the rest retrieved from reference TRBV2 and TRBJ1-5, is EPEVTQTPSHQVTQMGQEVILRCVPISNHLYFYWYRQILGQKVEFLVSFYNNEISEKSEIFDDQFSVERPDGSNFTLKIRSTKLEDSAMYFCASSEATGRSNQPQHFGDGTRLSIL.

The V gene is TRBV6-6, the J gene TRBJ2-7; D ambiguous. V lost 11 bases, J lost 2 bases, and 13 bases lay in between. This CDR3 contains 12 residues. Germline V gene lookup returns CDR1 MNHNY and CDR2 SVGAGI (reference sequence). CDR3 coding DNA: TGTGCCGCTTCTCAGAGCGCCTACGAGCAGTACTTC. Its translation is CAASQSAYEQYF.

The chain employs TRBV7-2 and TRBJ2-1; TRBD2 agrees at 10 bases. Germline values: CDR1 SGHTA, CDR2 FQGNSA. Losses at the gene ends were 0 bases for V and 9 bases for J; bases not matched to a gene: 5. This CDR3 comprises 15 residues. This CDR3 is CASSLAGGLASEQFF. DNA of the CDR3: TGTGCCAGCAGCTTAGCGGGGGGACTAGCGAGTGAGCAGTTCTTC.

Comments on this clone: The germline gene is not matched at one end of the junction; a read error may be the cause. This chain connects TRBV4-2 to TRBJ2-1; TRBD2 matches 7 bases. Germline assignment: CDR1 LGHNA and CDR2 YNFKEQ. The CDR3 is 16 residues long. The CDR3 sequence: CASSQDGGSSDNEQFF. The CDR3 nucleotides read TGTGCCAGCAGCCAAGATGGCGGGAGCTCCGACAATGAGCAGTTCTTC.

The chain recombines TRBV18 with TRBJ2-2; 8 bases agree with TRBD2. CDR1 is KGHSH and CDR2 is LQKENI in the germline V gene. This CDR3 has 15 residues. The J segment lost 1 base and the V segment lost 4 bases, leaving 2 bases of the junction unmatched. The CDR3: CASSQLAENTGELFF. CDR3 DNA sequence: TGTGCCAGCTCACAACTAGCGGAGAACACCGGGGAGCTGTTTTTT.

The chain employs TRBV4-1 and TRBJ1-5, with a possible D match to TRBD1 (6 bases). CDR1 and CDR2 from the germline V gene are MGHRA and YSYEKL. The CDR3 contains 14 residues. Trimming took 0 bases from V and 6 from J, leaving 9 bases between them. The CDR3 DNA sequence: TGCGCCAGCAGCCAAGAATCAGGGGCTCAGCCCCAGCATTTT. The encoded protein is CASSQESGAQPQHF.

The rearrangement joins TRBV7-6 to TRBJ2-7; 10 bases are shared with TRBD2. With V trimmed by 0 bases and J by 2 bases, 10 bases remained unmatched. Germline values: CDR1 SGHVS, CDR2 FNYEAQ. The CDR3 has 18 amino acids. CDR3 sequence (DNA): TGTGCCAGCAGCTTAGCGGGTAGCGGGAGGTCCCGGACCTACGAGCAGTACTTC. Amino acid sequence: CASSLAGSGRSRTYEQYF.

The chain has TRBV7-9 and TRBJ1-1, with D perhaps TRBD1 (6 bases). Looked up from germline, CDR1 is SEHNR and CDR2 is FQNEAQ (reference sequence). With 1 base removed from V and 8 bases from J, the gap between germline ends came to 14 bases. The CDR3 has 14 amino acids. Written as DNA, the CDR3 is TGTGCCAGCAGCTTAGTTTTGGGGGCGGTCGAAGCTTTCTTT. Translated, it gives CASSLVLGAVEAFF.

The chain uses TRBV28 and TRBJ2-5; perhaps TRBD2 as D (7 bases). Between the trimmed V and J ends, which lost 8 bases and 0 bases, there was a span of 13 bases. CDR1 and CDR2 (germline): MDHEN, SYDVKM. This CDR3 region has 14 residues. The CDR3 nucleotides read TGTGCCAGCGGGGGGGCCGTATACCAAGAGACCCAGTACTTC. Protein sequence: CASGGAVYQETQYF.

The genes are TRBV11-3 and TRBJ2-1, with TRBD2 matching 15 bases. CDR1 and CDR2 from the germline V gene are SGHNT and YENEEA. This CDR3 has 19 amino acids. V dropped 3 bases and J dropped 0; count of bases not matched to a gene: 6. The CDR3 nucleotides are TGTGCCAGCAGCTTCGGACTAGCGGGAGGGCCGTTCTCCTACAATGAGCAGTTCTTC. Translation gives CASSFGLAGGPFSYNEQFF.

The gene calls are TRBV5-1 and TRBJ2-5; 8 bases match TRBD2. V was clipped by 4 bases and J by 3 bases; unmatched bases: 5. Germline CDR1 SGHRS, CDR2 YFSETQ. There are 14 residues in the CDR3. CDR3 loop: CASSVFSGEETQYF. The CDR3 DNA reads TGCGCCAGCAGCGTATTTAGCGGGGAAGAGACCCAGTACTTC.

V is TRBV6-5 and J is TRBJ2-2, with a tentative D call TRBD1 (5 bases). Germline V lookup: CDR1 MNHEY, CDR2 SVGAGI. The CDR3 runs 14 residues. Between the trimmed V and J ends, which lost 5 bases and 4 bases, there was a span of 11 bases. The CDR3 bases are TGTGCCAGCAGTGTGGCAGGGCGCACCGGGGAGCTGTTTTTT. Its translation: CASSVAGRTGELFF.

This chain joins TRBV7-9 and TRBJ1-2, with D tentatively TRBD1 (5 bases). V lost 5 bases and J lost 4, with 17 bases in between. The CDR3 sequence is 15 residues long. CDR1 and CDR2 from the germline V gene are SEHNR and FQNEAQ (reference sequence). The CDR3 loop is CASSLDQGRGYGYTF. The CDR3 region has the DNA TGTGCCAGCAGCCTAGATCAAGGGAGGGGCTATGGCTACACCTTC.

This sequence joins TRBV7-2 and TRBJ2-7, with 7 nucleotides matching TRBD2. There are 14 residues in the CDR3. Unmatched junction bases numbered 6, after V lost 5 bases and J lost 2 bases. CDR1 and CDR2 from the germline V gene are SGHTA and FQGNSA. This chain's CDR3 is CASSDRAGTYEQYF. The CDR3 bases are TGTGCCAGCAGCGATAGAGCGGGAACCTACGAGCAGTACTTC. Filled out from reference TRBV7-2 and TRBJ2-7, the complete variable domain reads GAGVSQSPSNKVTEKGKDVELRCDPISGHTALYWYRQSLGQGLEFLIYFQGNSAPDKSGLPSDRFSAERTGGSVSTLTIQRTQQEDSAVYLCASSDRAGTYEQYFGPGTRLTVT.

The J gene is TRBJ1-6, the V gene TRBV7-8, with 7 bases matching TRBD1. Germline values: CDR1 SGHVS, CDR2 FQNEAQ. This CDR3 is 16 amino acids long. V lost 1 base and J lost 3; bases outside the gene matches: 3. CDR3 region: CASSLVGTVYNSPLHF. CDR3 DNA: TGTGCCAGCAGCTTAGTCGGGACAGTCTATAATTCACCCCTCCACTTT.

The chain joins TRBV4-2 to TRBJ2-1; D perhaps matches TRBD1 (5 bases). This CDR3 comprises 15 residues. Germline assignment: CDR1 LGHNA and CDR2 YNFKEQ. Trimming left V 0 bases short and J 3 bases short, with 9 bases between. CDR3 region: CASSQDLGVYNEQFF. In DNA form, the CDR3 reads TGTGCCAGCAGCCAAGACCTAGGGGTCTACAATGAGCAGTTCTTC.

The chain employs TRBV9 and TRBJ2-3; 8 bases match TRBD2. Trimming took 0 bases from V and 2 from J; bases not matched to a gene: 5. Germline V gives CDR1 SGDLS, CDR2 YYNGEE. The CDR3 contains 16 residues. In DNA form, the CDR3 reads TGTGCCAGCAGCGTAGAACTAGCGGAGGACACAGATACGCAGTATTTT. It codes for CASSVELAEDTDTQYF.

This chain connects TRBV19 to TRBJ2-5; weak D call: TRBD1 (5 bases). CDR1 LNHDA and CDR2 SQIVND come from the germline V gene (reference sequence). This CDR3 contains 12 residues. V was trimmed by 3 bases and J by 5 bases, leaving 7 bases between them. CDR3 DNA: TGTGCCAGTAGTATGAAGGGGGAGACCCAGTACTTC. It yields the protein CASSMKGETQYF.

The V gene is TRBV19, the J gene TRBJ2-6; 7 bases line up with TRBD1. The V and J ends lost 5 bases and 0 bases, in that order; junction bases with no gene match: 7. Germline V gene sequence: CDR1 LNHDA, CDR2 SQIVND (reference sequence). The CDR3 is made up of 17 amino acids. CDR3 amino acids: CASSDRDFSSGANVLTF. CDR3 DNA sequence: TGTGCCAGTAGTGACAGGGATTTTAGCTCTGGGGCCAACGTCCTGACTTTC.

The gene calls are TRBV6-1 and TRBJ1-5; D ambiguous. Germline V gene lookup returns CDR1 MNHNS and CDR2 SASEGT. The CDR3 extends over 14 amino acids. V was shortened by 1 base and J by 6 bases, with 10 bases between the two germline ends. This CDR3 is CASSEDGSGQPQHF. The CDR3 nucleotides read TGTGCCAGCAGTGAAGATGGCTCGGGTCAGCCCCAGCATTTT.

This CDR3 is CASSQLPGSGRGTDTQYF. CDR3 in DNA: TGCGCCAGCAGCCAACTCCCGGGGAGCGGGAGAGGCACAGATACGCAGTATTTT. This chain joins TRBV4-1 and TRBJ2-3; 8 nucleotides line up with TRBD2. The CDR3 covers 18 residues. The germline CDR1 and CDR2 sequences are MGHRA and YSYEKL. Germline trimming cut 2 bases from V and 1 base from J; bases unmatched to any gene: 11.

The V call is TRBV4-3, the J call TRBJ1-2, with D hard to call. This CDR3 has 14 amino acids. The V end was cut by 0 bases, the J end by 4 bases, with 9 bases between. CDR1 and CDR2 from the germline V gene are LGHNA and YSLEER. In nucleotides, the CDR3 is TGCGCCAGCAGCCAAGATCGAGAGGCCTATGGCTACACCTTC. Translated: CASSQDREAYGYTF.

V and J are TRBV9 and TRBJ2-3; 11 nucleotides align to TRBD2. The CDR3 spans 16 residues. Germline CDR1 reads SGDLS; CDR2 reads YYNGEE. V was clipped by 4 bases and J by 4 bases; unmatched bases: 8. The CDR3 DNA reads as TGTGCCAGCAGCCTAGTACTAGCGGGGGCAGCAGATACGCAGTATTTT. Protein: CASSLVLAGAADTQYF.

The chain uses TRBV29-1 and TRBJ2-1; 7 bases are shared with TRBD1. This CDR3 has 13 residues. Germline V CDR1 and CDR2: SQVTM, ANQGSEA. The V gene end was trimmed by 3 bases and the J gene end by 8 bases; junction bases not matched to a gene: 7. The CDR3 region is CSVEDRTEDEQFF. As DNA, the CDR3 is TGCAGCGTTGAGGACAGGACAGAGGATGAGCAGTTCTTC.

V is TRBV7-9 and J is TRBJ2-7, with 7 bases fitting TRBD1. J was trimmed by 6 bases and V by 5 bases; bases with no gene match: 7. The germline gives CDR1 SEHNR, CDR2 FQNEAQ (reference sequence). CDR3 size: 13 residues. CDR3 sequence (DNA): TGTGCCAGCAGCGATCAACAGGGGCGCGAGCAGTACTTC. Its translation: CASSDQQGREQYF.

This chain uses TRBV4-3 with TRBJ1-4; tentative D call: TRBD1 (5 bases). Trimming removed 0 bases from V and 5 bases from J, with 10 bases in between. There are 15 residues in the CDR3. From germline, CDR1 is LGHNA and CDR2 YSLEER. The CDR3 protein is CASSQEGQGNEKLFF. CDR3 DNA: TGCGCCAGCAGCCAAGAGGGGCAGGGCAATGAAAAACTGTTTTTT.

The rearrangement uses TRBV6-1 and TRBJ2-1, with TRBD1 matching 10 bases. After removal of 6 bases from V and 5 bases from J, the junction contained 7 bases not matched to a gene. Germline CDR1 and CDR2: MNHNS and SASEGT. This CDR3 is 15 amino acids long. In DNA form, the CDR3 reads TGTGCCAGCAGCAGCGGACAGGGGGTGAACAATGAGCAGTTCTTC. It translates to CASSSGQGVNNEQFF.

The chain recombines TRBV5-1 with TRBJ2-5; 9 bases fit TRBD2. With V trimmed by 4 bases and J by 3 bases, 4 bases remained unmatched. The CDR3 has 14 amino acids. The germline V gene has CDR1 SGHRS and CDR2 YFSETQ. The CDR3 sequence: CASSPSGAEETQYF. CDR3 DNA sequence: TGCGCCAGCAGCCCTAGCGGGGCGGAAGAGACCCAGTACTTC.